The clone carrying this TCR beta chain was picked up a small number of times. The antigen remains undetermined. The CDR3 contains 14 residues. Looked up from germline, CDR1 is SGHRS and CDR2 is YFSETQ. Trimming took off 4 bases at V and 5 bases at J, with 16 bases between the two ends. cDNA libraries of TCR beta carried unique molecular identifiers. In TCRdb, the PCR reads were re-called with MiXCR into one record per CDR3 protein. Among hundreds of thousands of distinct CDR3 sequences listed, around 44% were seen once. The sample is drawn from a study of post-analysis software for immune sequencing data. Study results and caveats: Pronounced co-clustering by F measure was evident among identically batched samples. Five TRBV segments appeared more often in patients than in controls, and TRBV5-6, TRBV5-1 and TRBV20-1 were among these. In multiple sclerosis, normalized Chao1 diversity was significantly below that of controls.

Sequencing input: blood. This chain joins TRBV5-1 and TRBJ2-7; no clear D. This clonotype was sampled from a girl between 5 and 17 years old with multiple sclerosis. The CDR3 DNA reads TGCGCCAGCAGCGGAGCCACATCTCGGGACGAGCAGTACTTC. The encoded protein is CASSGATSRDEQYF.